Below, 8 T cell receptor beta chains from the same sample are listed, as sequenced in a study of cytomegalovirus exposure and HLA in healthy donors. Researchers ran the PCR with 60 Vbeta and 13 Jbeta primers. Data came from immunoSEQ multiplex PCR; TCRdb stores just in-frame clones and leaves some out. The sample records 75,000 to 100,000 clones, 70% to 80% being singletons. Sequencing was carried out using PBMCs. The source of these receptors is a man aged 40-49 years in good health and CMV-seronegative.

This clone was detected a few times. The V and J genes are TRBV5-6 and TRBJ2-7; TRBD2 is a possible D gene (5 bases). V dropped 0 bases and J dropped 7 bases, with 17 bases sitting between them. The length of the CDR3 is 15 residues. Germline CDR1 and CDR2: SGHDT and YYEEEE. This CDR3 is CASSLASGELGEQYF. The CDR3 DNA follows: TGTGCCAGCAGCTTGGCCAGTGGGGAGTTGGGTGAGCAGTACTTC.

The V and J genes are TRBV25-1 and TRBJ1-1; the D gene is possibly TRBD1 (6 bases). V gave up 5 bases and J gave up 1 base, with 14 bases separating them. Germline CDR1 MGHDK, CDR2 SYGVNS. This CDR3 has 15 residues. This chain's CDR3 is CASSPLQGKNTEAFF. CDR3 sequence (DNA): TGTGCCAGCAGTCCACTACAGGGCAAGAACACTGAAGCTTTCTTT.

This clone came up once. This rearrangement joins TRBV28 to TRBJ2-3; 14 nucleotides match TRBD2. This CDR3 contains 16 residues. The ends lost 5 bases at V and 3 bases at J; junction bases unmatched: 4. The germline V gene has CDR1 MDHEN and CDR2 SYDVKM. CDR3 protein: CASSVRTSGRTDTQYF. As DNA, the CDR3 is TGTGCCAGCAGTGTTAGGACTAGCGGGAGGACAGATACGCAGTATTTT.

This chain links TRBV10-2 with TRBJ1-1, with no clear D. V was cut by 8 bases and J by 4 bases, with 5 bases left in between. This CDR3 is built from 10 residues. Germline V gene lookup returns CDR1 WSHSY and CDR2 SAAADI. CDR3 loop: CASLGTEAFF. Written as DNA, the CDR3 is TGCGCCAGCCTAGGCACTGAAGCTTTCTTT.

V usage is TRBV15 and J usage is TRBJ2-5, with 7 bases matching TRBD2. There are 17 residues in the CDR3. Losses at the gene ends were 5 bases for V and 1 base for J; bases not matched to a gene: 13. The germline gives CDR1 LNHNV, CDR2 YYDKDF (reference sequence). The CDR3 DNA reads TGTGCCACCAGCGTCGACGGGAGGCTACTCCTCCAAGAGACCCAGTACTTC. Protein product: CATSVDGRLLLQETQYF.

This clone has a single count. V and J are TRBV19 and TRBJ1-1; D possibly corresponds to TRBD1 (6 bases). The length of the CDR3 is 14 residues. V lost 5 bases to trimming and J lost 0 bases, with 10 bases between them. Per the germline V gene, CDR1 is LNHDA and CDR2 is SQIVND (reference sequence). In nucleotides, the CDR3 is TGTGCCAGTAGTGTGGACAGAATGAACACTGAAGCTTTCTTT. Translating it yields CASSVDRMNTEAFF.

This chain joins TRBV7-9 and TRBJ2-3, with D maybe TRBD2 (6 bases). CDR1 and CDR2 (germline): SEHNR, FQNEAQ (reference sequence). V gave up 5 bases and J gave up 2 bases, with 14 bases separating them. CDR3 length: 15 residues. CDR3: CASSPGLHDTDTQYF. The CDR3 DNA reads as TGTGCCAGCAGCCCGGGACTGCACGACACAGATACGCAGTATTTT.

The CDR3 region is CASTPSTGKNTEAFF. Written as DNA, the CDR3 is TGTGCCAGCACCCCATCGACAGGGAAGAACACTGAAGCTTTCTTT. The chain recombines TRBV28 with TRBJ1-1, with 7 bases identical to TRBD1. CDR3 length: 15 residues. The V gene end was trimmed by 7 bases and the J gene end by 1 base; junction bases not matched to a gene: 9. Germline CDR1 is MDHEN and CDR2 is SYDVKM. The entire variable domain, with the rest obtained from reference TRBV28 and TRBJ1-1, is as follows: DVKVTQSSRYLVKRTGEKVFLECVQDMDHENMFWYRQDPGLGLRLIYFSYDVKMKEKGDIPEGYSVSREKKERFSLILESASTNQTSMYLCASTPSTGKNTEAFFGQGTRLTVV.